A selection of T cell receptor beta chains follows, all from one sample in a study of cytomegalovirus exposure and HLA in healthy donors. The assay was immunoSEQ multiplex PCR, and TCRdb's table has in-frame clones only and misses some. The sample consists of some 110,000 clones, roughly 72% of them appearing once. The sample was PBMCs. The receptors stem from a woman between 50 and 59 years old in good health and CMV-seropositive. CDR3s include the opening cysteine and the closing phenylalanine or tryptophan. Each record gives: J gene, clone size, D gene, V gene, CDR3 DNA, CDR3 protein. D genes are given only for firm matches. Rows give clone size only sometimes, using once, few, many, or a class for an expanded clone.

TRBJ2-7,.,.,TRBV28,TGTGCCAGCAGTTACCGCGCAGGGGCTCTCTCCTACGAGCAGTACTTC,CASSYRAGALSYEQYF
TRBJ1-5,.,TRBD1,TRBV5-1,TGCGCCAGCAGCCCTGGGACAGGGGGCTTTAGCAATCAGCCCCAGCATTTT,CASSPGTGGFSNQPQHF
TRBJ1-1,.,.,TRBV18,TGTGCCAGCTCACCACCGGTAGGCCTAGGGGCCACTGAAGCTTTCTTT,CASSPPVGLGATEAFF
TRBJ2-3,.,TRBD2,TRBV18,TGTGCCAGCTCACCACCGGCTAGCGGGAGGGCAGATACGCAGTATTTT,CASSPPASGRADTQYF
TRBJ2-3,few,.,TRBV19,TGTGCCAGTAGTCCAACCCACGGACAGCCATCCAACACAGATACGCAGTATTTT,CASSPTHGQPSNTDTQYF
TRBJ1-1,few,.,TRBV28,TGTGCCAGCAGTCTAAAGAACACTGAAGCTTTCTTT,CASSLKNTEAFF
TRBJ1-2,.,.,TRBV29-1,TGCAGCGTTGAAGATGGGGTAGGGGGAAACTATGGCTACACCTTC,CSVEDGVGGNYGYTF
TRBJ2-3,.,TRBD2,TRBV29-1,TGCAGCGTTGAGGCGGGAGAGGGCACAGATACGCAGTATTTT,CSVEAGEGTDTQYF
TRBJ2-5,few,TRBD1,TRBV4-1,TGCGCCAGCAGCCAAGGACAGGGGGTCCAAGAGACCCAGTACTTC,CASSQGQGVQETQYF
TRBJ1-5,.,.,TRBV5-4,TGTGCCAGCAGCCGGACGGACTCCGGGCCCCAGCATTTT,CASSRTDSGPQHF
TRBJ2-4,.,.,TRBV4-2,TGTGCCAGCAGCCAAGTCGGGATAGAGGAAAACATTCAGTACTTC,CASSQVGIEENIQYF
TRBJ2-3,once,TRBD2,TRBV6-5,TGTGCCAGCAGTTACCGTCGGGGGGGCAGCACAGATACGCAGTATTTT,CASSYRRGGSTDTQYF
TRBJ2-1,.,TRBD2,TRBV6-5,TGTGCCAGCAGCTACCTAGCGGGGGGGCTATGGAATGAGCAGTTCTTC,CASSYLAGGLWNEQFF
TRBJ2-4,.,.,TRBV4-3,TGCGCCAGCAGCCAAGAGTCACTAGCCAAAAACATTCAGTACTTC,CASSQESLAKNIQYF
TRBJ2-1,.,TRBD1,TRBV5-1,TGCGCCAGCAGCTTACATTCCGGGACAGGGGATACCTACAATGAGCAGTTCTTC,CASSLHSGTGDTYNEQFF
TRBJ1-1,.,TRBD1,TRBV5-1,TGCGCCAGCAGTGACGGGACAGGTGAAGCTTTCTTT,CASSDGTGEAFF
TRBJ2-7,.,.,TRBV10-3,TGTGCCACCACCCGAGATGATGGGAGAATCCAGCAGTACTTC,CATTRDDGRIQQYF
TRBJ1-1,.,.,TRBV7-9,TGTGCCAGCAGCTTTCAGGGGAACACTGAAGCTTTCTTT,CASSFQGNTEAFF
TRBJ2-3,.,.,TRBV7-9,TGTGCCAGCAGCTTAGCGTCGGGGGTCAGCACAGATACGCAGTATTTT,CASSLASGVSTDTQYF
TRBJ1-4,.,.,TRBV18,TGTGCCAGCTCACCGCCGCTTACAGCTAATGAAAAACTGTTTTTT,CASSPPLTANEKLFF
TRBJ2-7,.,.,TRBV7-9,TGTGCCAGCAGCTTCCGACAAGACGAGCAGTACTTC,CASSFRQDEQYF
TRBJ2-3,.,TRBD2,TRBV29-1,TGCAGCACGCGGACTAGCGGGAGCACAGATACGCAGTATTTT,CSTRTSGSTDTQYF
TRBJ2-2,.,TRBD2,TRBV28,TGTGCCCCGGGGGGACTAGCGGTCGGGGAGCTGTTTTTT,CAPGGLAVGELFF
TRBJ1-5,.,TRBD1,TRBV5-1,TGCGCCAGCAGCCCCGACAGGGCCCAGCCCCAGCATTTT,CASSPDRAQPQHF
TRBJ1-2,.,TRBD1,TRBV29-1,TGCAGCGCTTCCGGGACAGGGAGGTTCTATGGCTACACCTTC,CSASGTGRFYGYTF
TRBJ2-5,few,.,TRBV19,TGTGCCAGTAGCCCGATCACACCCGAGACCCAGTACTTC,CASSPITPETQYF
TRBJ1-5,.,TRBD1,TRBV6-1,TGTGCCAGCAGGACAGGGGACGGCAATCAGCCCCAGCATTTT,CASRTGDGNQPQHF
TRBJ1-1,.,.,TRBV25-1,TGTGCCAGCAGTGCCGAAACAGGGCGTTACACTGAAGCTTTCTTT,CASSAETGRYTEAFF
TRBJ1-1,once,.,TRBV2,TGTGCCAGCAGCGCGGGACTCGAGGCCACTGAAGCTTTCTTT,CASSAGLEATEAFF
TRBJ1-4,.,.,TRBV7-8,TGTGCCAGCAGCTTCCTCCGGGACACATACGAAAAACTGTTTTTT,CASSFLRDTYEKLFF
TRBJ2-2,.,TRBD2,TRBV7-2,TGTGCCAGCAGTTTGGGGAGGGACACCGGGGAGCTGTTTTTT,CASSLGRDTGELFF
TRBJ1-4,.,.,TRBV19,TGTGCCAGTGGCCGGGAGACTAATGAAAAACTGTTTTTT,CASGRETNEKLFF
TRBJ1-2,.,.,TRBV5-6,TGTGCCAGCAGCGGCCCCGTCCATGGCTACACCTTC,CASSGPVHGYTF
TRBJ1-2,.,.,TRBV28,TGTGCCAGCAGTTACAGGGTTTCCCCCCTGAGATATGGCTACACCTTC,CASSYRVSPLRYGYTF
TRBJ1-5,.,.,TRBV27,TGTGCCAGCAGTTCCTACAGGCCGTATAGCAATCAGCCCCAGCATTTT,CASSSYRPYSNQPQHF
TRBJ2-1,few,TRBD1,TRBV11-3,TGTGCCAGCAGCTTAGAACAGGGGAATGAGCAGTTCTTC,CASSLEQGNEQFF
TRBJ2-7,.,TRBD1,TRBV5-1,TGCGCCAGCAGCCAGACAGGGAACGAGCAGTACTTC,CASSQTGNEQYF
TRBJ1-5,.,TRBD1,TRBV4-1,TGCGCCAGCAGCTCGACAGGGATAACCCAGCCCCAGCATTTT,CASSSTGITQPQHF
TRBJ2-1,.,TRBD2,TRBV7-2,TGTGCCAGCAGCTTATTAGCGGGAGAACTCCACAATGAGCAGTTCTTC,CASSLLAGELHNEQFF
TRBJ2-2,few,TRBD2,TRBV7-2,TGTGCCAGCAGCCGACTAGCGGGAGGAGTCACCGGGGAGCTGTTTTTT,CASSRLAGGVTGELFF
TRBJ2-7,.,TRBD2,TRBV30,TGTGCCTGGAGATGGGAAAGGACTAGCGGGAGGGCCGGGGCCTACGAGCAGTACTTC,CAWRWERTSGRAGAYEQYF
TRBJ1-2,once,.,TRBV7-9,TGTGCCAGCAGCTTGGGAGGGTATGGCTACACCTTC,CASSLGGYGYTF
TRBJ2-7,.,TRBD1,TRBV5-4,TGTGCCAGCAGCTCACAAATTAGACAGGGGGCCAACTACGAGCAGTACTTC,CASSSQIRQGANYEQYF
TRBJ1-1,.,TRBD1,TRBV28,TGTGCCAGCAGTTTATGGGGGGAGACCTTTTATTTGGCGGGACAGGGGCAGGGGAACACTGAAGCTTTCTTT,CASSLWGETFYLAGQGQGNTEAFF
TRBJ1-1,.,TRBD1,TRBV18,TGTGCCAGCTCTCCGAGCACGGACAGGGGAACTGAAGCTTTCTTT,CASSPSTDRGTEAFF
TRBJ2-7,.,TRBD1,TRBV4-2,TGTGCCAGCAGCCAGACCTCCGGGACAGGGAGCTCCTACGAGCAGTACTTC,CASSQTSGTGSSYEQYF
TRBJ1-2,once,.,TRBV29-1,TGCAGCGTTGACGGAAATGAGAACAGGGAGTCTGCTGGCTACACCTTC,CSVDGNENRESAGYTF
TRBJ2-5,few,TRBD2,TRBV9,TGTGCCAGCAGCGTACTAGCGGGAGGGGAAGAGACCCAGTACTTC,CASSVLAGGEETQYF